These T cell receptor beta chains were read from a single sample in a study of breast tumors, draining lymph nodes, adjacent tissues. TCRdb used MiXCR to reprocess the multiplex PCR reads, holding one entry per CDR3 protein. Among some 120,000 distinct CDR3 sequences listed, about 20% were seen once. The specimen sequenced was axillary lymph node tissue. These receptor sequences come from a female donor with breast cancer. Some clones in this sample may be carry-over from other donors' samples. Both conserved end residues are part of each CDR3. The D gene is left open where the match is weak. Some rows have no size entry. The others give once, few or many, or a class for an expanded clone.

TRBV20-1,TRBJ2-7,many,TRBD2,CSANKDGGAIEQYF,TGCAGTGCTAATAAAGACGGGGGGGCAATCGAGCAGTACTTC
TRBV28,TRBJ2-1,few,TRBD2,CASRIPGSGSTNEQFF,TGTGCCAGCAGAATCCCGGGTAGCGGGAGTACCAATGAGCAGTTCTTC
TRBV2,TRBJ2-6,NA,TRBD1,CASRRTGEVYGANVLTF,TGTGCCAGCAGACGGACAGGGGAAGTTTACGGGGCCAACGTCCTGACTTTC
TRBV10-3,TRBJ1-2,many,NA,CAISIPGDSYGYTF,TGTGCCATCAGTATACCAGGAGATAGCTATGGCTACACCTTC
TRBV5-1,TRBJ2-2,NA,TRBD2,CASSSRTSGGRSNTGGLFF,TGCGCCAGCAGTTCTCGGACTAGCGGGGGGCGATCGAACACCGGGGGGCTGTTTTTT
TRBV5-5,TRBJ2-2,many,NA,CASSSSSAGELFF,TGTGCCAGCAGCTCTTCTAGCGCCGGGGAGCTGTTTTTT
TRBV5-1,TRBJ2-3,many,TRBD2,CASSPGLAGGPDTQYF,TGCGCCAGCAGCCCGGGACTAGCGGGGGGGCCAGATACGCAGTATTTT
TRBV11-2,TRBJ2-7,many,NA,CASSFRAGYSGTSYEQYF,TGTGCCAGCAGCTTCAGAGCGGGCTATAGCGGAACCTCCTACGAGCAGTACTTC
TRBV3-1,TRBJ2-4,NA,NA,CASSQDPAGLAKNIQYF,TGTGCCAGCAGCCAAGATCCGGCTGGTTTGGCCAAAAACATTCAGTACTTC
TRBV7-2,TRBJ2-4,many,TRBD2,CASSVTSGKNIQYF,TGTGCCAGCAGCGTTACTAGCGGGAAAAACATTCAGTACTTC
TRBV15,TRBJ2-5,many,NA,CATSSSDETQYF,TGTGCCACCAGCTCTAGTGACGAGACCCAGTACTTC
TRBV7-3,TRBJ2-2,many,TRBD2,CASSQGRGTGELFF,TGTGCCAGCAGCCAAGGGAGGGGCACCGGGGAGCTGTTTTTT
TRBV5-1,TRBJ2-7,many,NA,CASSPLPGSSVHEQYF,TGCGCCAGCAGCCCCTTACCCGGATCTAGCGTACACGAGCAGTACTTC
TRBV5-1,TRBJ2-5,many,TRBD1,CASSWGLTGITQETQYF,TGCGCCAGCAGCTGGGGGTTGACAGGGATCACCCAAGAGACCCAGTACTTC
TRBV7-2,TRBJ2-1,few,NA,CASSSCNEQFF,TGTGCCAGCAGCTCCTGCAATGAGCAGTTCTTC
TRBV11-2,TRBJ1-2,many,TRBD1,CASSPHGTDDYRMDYGYTF,TGTGCCAGCAGCCCACATGGGACAGACGACTACCGAATGGACTATGGCTACACCTTC
TRBV7-6,TRBJ2-1,many,NA,CASSLAGGLYNEQFF,TGTGCCAGCAGCTTAGCGGGCGGGCTCTACAATGAGCAGTTCTTC
TRBV27,TRBJ1-2,many,TRBD1,CASSHGTGFGYTF,TGTGCCAGCAGCCACGGGACAGGGTTTGGCTACACCTTC
TRBV20-1,TRBJ2-1,many,NA,CSAQFYNEQFF,TGCAGTGCTCAATTTTACAATGAGCAGTTCTTC
TRBV7-9,TRBJ2-7,many,NA,CASSLQYEQYF,TGTGCCAGCAGCTTACAATACGAGCAGTACTTC
TRBV6-1,TRBJ2-7,many,TRBD1,CASSELPGQGYEQYF,TGTGCCAGCAGTGAACTCCCGGGACAGGGGTACGAGCAGTACTTC
TRBV11-2,TRBJ2-1,few,TRBD2,CASGPVSPSGLAGTEQFF,TGTGCCAGCGGCCCAGTCTCACCATCGGGACTAGCGGGGACCGAGCAGTTCTTC
TRBV27,TRBJ2-2,few,NA,CASSLGLPGELFF,TGTGCCAGCAGTTTGGGGCTACCCGGGGAGCTGTTTTTT
TRBV5-1,TRBJ2-5,many,TRBD2,CASSRTSGSLETQYF,TGCGCCAGCAGCAGGACTAGCGGGTCTCTCGAGACCCAGTACTTC
TRBV3-1,TRBJ2-2,few,NA,CASSQWGGELFF,TGTGCCAGCAGCCAATGGGGCGGGGAGCTGTTTTTT
TRBV6-6,TRBJ2-1,NA,NA,CASSYSKREQFF,TGTGCCAGCAGTTACTCGAAGAGGGAGCAGTTCTTC
TRBV3-1,TRBJ2-1,few,NA,CASSQQLAREQFF,TGTGCCAGCAGCCAGCAACTAGCTCGCGAGCAGTTCTTC
TRBV12-3/TRBV12-4,TRBJ2-1,many,NA,CASKAWSGQHNEQFF,TGTGCCAGCAAGGCGTGGAGTGGACAGCACAATGAGCAGTTCTTC
TRBV7-8,TRBJ2-1,many,TRBD2,CASSFRTSSNEQFF,TGTGCCAGCAGCTTTCGGACTAGCAGTAATGAGCAGTTCTTC
TRBV5-8,TRBJ1-2,many,TRBD1,CASSWSGGSYGYTF,TGTGCCAGCAGCTGGTCAGGGGGGAGCTATGGCTACACCTTC
TRBV30,TRBJ1-5,NA,TRBD1,CAWNIQGAGQPQHF,TGTGCCTGGAATATACAGGGGGCTGGTCAGCCCCAGCATTTT
TRBV18,TRBJ2-1,once,TRBD1,CASSRRDRYNEQLF,TGTGCCAGCTCACGACGGGACAGGTACAATGAGCAGCTCTTC
TRBV5-1,TRBJ2-1,many,TRBD1,CASATGGLNNEQFF,TGCGCCAGCGCAACAGGGGGCCTTAACAATGAGCAGTTCTTC
TRBV20-1,TRBJ2-1,many,NA,CSAPSLGKGINEQFF,TGCAGTGCTCCATCTCTGGGGAAGGGGATCAATGAGCAGTTCTTC
TRBV7-9,TRBJ2-1,many,NA,CASSLGVNRISYNEQFF,TGTGCCAGCAGCTTAGGGGTTAACAGGATTTCCTACAATGAGCAGTTCTTC
TRBV9,TRBJ2-7,many,NA,CASSVEGLFGEQYF,TGTGCCAGCAGCGTAGAGGGGTTGTTTGGCGAGCAGTACTTC
TRBV30,TRBJ2-3,NA,TRBD2,CAWSRGIAGPGDTQYF,TGTGCCTGGAGCCGGGGGATAGCGGGGCCCGGGGATACGCAGTATTTT
TRBV3-1,TRBJ2-7,many,NA,CASSQDLSSEQYF,TGTGCCAGCAGCCAAGATCTGTCTAGTGAGCAGTACTTC
TRBV10-3,TRBJ1-3,many,NA,CAIKGGTGSGNTIYF,TGTGCCATCAAGGGGGGTACGGGCTCTGGAAACACCATATATTTT
TRBV3-1,TRBJ1-6,many,NA,CASSQDVRSLHF,TGTGCCAGCAGCCAAGACGTCCGATCCCTCCACTTT
TRBV20-1,TRBJ2-1,many,TRBD1,CSAPDRGQRFF,TGCAGTGCTCCGGACAGGGGGCAACGGTTCTTC
TRBV20-1,TRBJ2-3,many,NA,CSGRPVESTDTQYF,TGCAGTGGCAGACCTGTGGAAAGCACAGATACGCAGTATTTT